This TCR beta chain was recorded in a study of blood T cell repertoires in COVID-19. Study summary: PBMCs, B-cell-depleted T cells, or T cells provided the cDNA or gDNA that made up the material.

V dropped 8 bases and J dropped 3 bases, with 20 bases sitting between them. The CDR3 is made up of 16 amino acids. From germline, CDR1 is LGHNT and CDR2 FRNRAP. Authors' methods: Estimated nucleated cell counts came from reference gene primer amplification. Clones were read by immunoSEQ multiplex PCR, and TCRdb kept only the in-frame ones, dropping some. V, J and clone size derive from that table, while D and trimming were established from the DNA sequence. This sample yields 200,000 to 250,000 clones, of which 80% to 85% are seen a single time; roughly 8.2% belongs to the top ten. Enrolment of Seattle patients took place during active infection, and they were followed longitudinally.

V usage is TRBV12-5 and J usage is TRBJ1-3; D possibly corresponds to TRBD1 (6 bases). This TCR was sampled from a woman older than 75 with COVID-19, enrolled during active disease. The sequenced sample consisted of peripheral blood. CDR3 in DNA: TGTGCTAGTAGTTCGGGACACTATGGCGTTGGAAACACCATATATTTT. Its translation is CASSSGHYGVGNTIYF. The whole variable domain, remainder taken from reference TRBV12-5 and TRBJ1-3, is DARVTQTPRHKVTEMGQEVTMRCQPILGHNTVFWYRQTMMQGLELLAYFRNRAPLDDSGMPKDRFSAEMPDATLATLKIQPSEPRDSAVYFCASSSGHYGVGNTIYFGEGSWLTVV.